The next 23 T cell receptor beta chains were all read from a single sample in a study of shared clonotypes between healthy human individuals (dated by TCRdb to the early 2020s). The method behind the library was the immunoSEQ multiplex PCR assay. TCRdb obtained this table from immuneACCESS and retained in-frame rearrangements with V and J assigned. These tables miss some clones; where compared with another copy, unresolved V genes account for less than half of the shortfall, and the remainder is unexplained. This sample has 2 million to 2.5 million clones in its table, and about 95% of those were observed once. In total, the top ten clones hold 0.85% to 1.3% of the sample. For the CD8 naive samples, CD45RO-negative cells were positively selected for CCR7, yielding a CD45RA+CCR7+ population from which TemRA cells were excluded. The sample comprised naive CD8+ T cells sorted from blood. The cell subset or site label here, explained by the study, means: CD45RA+CCR7+. The source of these receptors is a young man in good health.

The chain uses TRBV4-1 and TRBJ2-7; D uncertain. This CDR3 is 12 amino acids long. Germline CDR1 is MGHRA and CDR2 is YSYEKL. V was trimmed by 4 bases and J by 3 bases, leaving 7 bases between them. The CDR3 DNA reads as TGCGCCAGCAGCCGGGGAATCTACGAGCAGTACTTC. Translated: CASSRGIYEQYF.

In its sample, this clone was seen once. V usage is TRBV7-9 and J usage is TRBJ2-2; D remains unclear. The CDR3 runs 13 residues. The V gene's germline CDR1 is SEHNR and CDR2 FQNEAQ (reference sequence). Trimming took off 4 bases at V and 1 base at J, with 4 bases between the two ends. The CDR3 region is CASSYQNTGELFF. CDR3 nucleotides: TGTGCCAGCAGCTATCAGAACACCGGGGAGCTGTTTTTT.

This chain links TRBV4-1 with TRBJ2-7; 10 bases fit TRBD1. Trimming took 2 bases from V and 3 from J; bases not matched to a gene: 10. Germline V gives CDR1 MGHRA, CDR2 YSYEKL. The CDR3 length is 17 residues. The CDR3 protein is CASSQKPGTGAGYEQYF. The DNA of the CDR3 is TGCGCCAGCAGCCAAAAGCCCGGGACAGGGGCTGGCTACGAGCAGTACTTC.

The chain combines TRBV6-5 with TRBJ1-1; D possibly corresponds to TRBD1 (5 bases). The V gene's germline CDR1 is MNHEY and CDR2 SVGAGI. The CDR3 totals 14 residues. Trimming stripped 6 bases from V and 1 base from J, with 12 bases between. The CDR3 loop is CASSQLTGNTEAFF. The DNA for the CDR3 is TGTGCCAGCAGCCAACTAACAGGGAACACTGAAGCTTTCTTT.

The V call is TRBV9, the J call TRBJ2-7; the D call may be TRBD1 or TRBD2 (5 bases each). The CDR3 spans 12 residues. Trimming removed 4 bases at V and 7 bases at J, with 12 bases between. Germline-derived CDR1 and CDR2 are SGDLS and YYNGEE. Here the CDR3 DNA reads TGTGCCAGCAGCCAGGGAGAAGGTGAGCAGTACTTC. This translates into CASSQGEGEQYF.

In the case of this clone: Other DNA sequences of this sample code for an identical CDR3. The genes are TRBV27 and TRBJ2-7; D gene ambiguous. Per germline, CDR1 MNHEY and CDR2 SMNVEV (reference sequence). The CDR3 contains 13 residues. V was pared by 5 bases and J by 3 bases, with 11 bases between. The CDR3 region is CASSQTKSYEQYF. The CDR3, as DNA: TGTGCCAGCAGTCAAACAAAAAGCTACGAGCAGTACTTC.

The chain couples TRBV28 to TRBJ2-7; no clear D gene. This CDR3 has 14 amino acids. Germline V gene lookup returns CDR1 MDHEN and CDR2 SYDVKM. Trimming removed 5 bases at V and 2 bases at J, with 13 bases between. In DNA, the CDR3 is TGTGCCAGCAGTAATATAGGAGAGACCTACGAGCAGTACTTC. It encodes CASSNIGETYEQYF.

This chain joins TRBV10-3 and TRBJ1-3; D remains ambiguous. The V gene's germline CDR1 is ENHRY and CDR2 SYGVKD. Trimming stripped 3 bases from V and 2 bases from J, with 17 bases between. The CDR3 spans 17 residues. CDR3 sequence: CAISDRSSTHAGNTIYF. The CDR3 DNA reads as TGTGCCATCAGTGACCGATCCTCGACCCACGCTGGAAACACCATATATTTT.

The table lists this clone with a count of one. The chain has TRBV6-1 and TRBJ1-5; the D is unclear. Trimming removed 2 bases at V and 3 bases at J, with 11 bases between. Germline V CDR1 and CDR2: MNHNS, SASEGT. The CDR3 sequence is 15 residues long. In DNA form, the CDR3 reads TGTGCCAGCAGTGAAAGGTACACGCTCAATCAGCCCCAGCATTTT. Translating gives CASSERYTLNQPQHF.

The chain couples TRBV27 to TRBJ2-7, with TRBD1 identical over 9 bases. CDR1 and CDR2 (germline): MNHEY, SMNVEV (reference sequence). The CDR3 is 15 residues long. Losses at the gene ends were 2 bases for V and 5 bases for J; bases not matched to a gene: 7. CDR3 protein: CASSLSDRGSNEQYF. CDR3 DNA: TGTGCCAGCAGTTTAAGTGACAGGGGGTCCAACGAGCAGTACTTC.

The V call is TRBV4-3, the J call TRBJ1-4; unclear D gene. The CDR3 length is 13 residues. The germline V gene encodes CDR1 LGHNA and CDR2 YSLEER. The V gene lost 2 bases and the J gene lost 7 bases, with 8 bases spanning the gap. CDR3 amino acids: CASSQFPGEKLFF. CDR3 nucleotides: TGCGCCAGCAGCCAATTTCCCGGTGAAAAACTGTTTTTT.

Concerning this clone itself: The same CDR3 also results from other DNA sequences found in this sample. The DNA of the CDR3 is TGCAGCGTTGAATCGGGGGAATCCTACGAGCAGTACTTC. Its protein is CSVESGESYEQYF. The chain joins TRBV29-1 to TRBJ2-7, with D possibly being TRBD2 (6 bases). The CDR3 runs 13 residues. From germline, CDR1 is SQVTM and CDR2 ANQGSEA. Between the trimmed V and J ends, which lost 2 bases and 1 base, there was a span of 9 bases.

This chain connects TRBV29-1 to TRBJ2-7, with a possible D match to TRBD1 (5 bases). Germline CDR1 is SQVTM and CDR2 is ANQGSEA. The CDR3 extends over 12 amino acids. V was pared by 6 bases and J by 8 bases, with 17 bases between. The CDR3 region is CSVPTGVLQQYF. The DNA for the CDR3 is TGCAGCGTGCCCACAGGCGTCCTACAGCAGTACTTC.

The chain employs TRBV5-1 and TRBJ2-5, with TRBD2 identical over 12 bases. V lost 4 bases and J lost 5; bases outside the gene matches: 9. The CDR3 has 16 amino acids. Germline V gives CDR1 SGHRS, CDR2 YFSETQ. CDR3 DNA: TGCGCCAGCAGCCCGGGGACTAGCGGGCTCGGGGAGACCCAGTACTTC. Protein product: CASSPGTSGLGETQYF.

The chain combines TRBV5-1 with TRBJ2-1; D is unresolved. The CDR3 contains 12 residues. V shed 6 bases and J shed 5 bases, with 9 bases lying between them. The germline V gene encodes CDR1 SGHRS and CDR2 YFSETQ. CDR3 residues: CASTGHDNEQFF. The CDR3 DNA reads as TGCGCCAGCACGGGTCACGACAATGAGCAGTTCTTC.

The genes are TRBV6-1 and TRBJ2-7, with TRBD1 matching 8 bases. The V segment lost 5 bases and the J segment 3 bases; nucleotides outside the gene matches: 6. From germline, CDR1 is MNHNS and CDR2 SASEGT. The CDR3 totals 14 residues. CDR3 protein: CASSQRGTGYEQYF. The DNA for the CDR3 is TGTGCCAGCAGTCAGCGAGGGACAGGCTACGAGCAGTACTTC.

This chain joins TRBV10-1 and TRBJ2-5; D call uncertain. This CDR3 is 16 amino acids long. CDR1 is WNHNN and CDR2 is SYGVQD in the germline V gene (reference sequence). V was cut by 2 bases and J by 5 bases, with 18 bases left in between. In nucleotides, the CDR3 is TGCGCCAGCAGTGAGGACGGCCTCCCCGGCTTCGAGACCCAGTACTTC. Amino acid sequence: CASSEDGLPGFETQYF.

Only a few counts were recorded for this clone. This CDR3 is CASRGGYQAFF. CDR3 sequence (DNA): TGTGCCAGCAGGGGCGGATACCAAGCTTTCTTT. This chain uses TRBV6-5 with TRBJ1-1; the D is unclear. V was cut by 6 bases and J by 9 bases, with 11 bases left in between. Germline assignment: CDR1 MNHEY and CDR2 SVGAGI. CDR3 size: 11 residues.

The chain is built from TRBV7-9 and TRBJ2-7, with 10 bases aligning to TRBD2. Germline V lookup: CDR1 SEHNR, CDR2 FQNEAQ (reference sequence). V dropped 1 base and J dropped 0; count of bases not matched to a gene: 6. This CDR3 has 17 amino acids. CDR3: CASSLGGLALSSYEQYF. The CDR3, as DNA: TGTGCCAGCAGCTTAGGGGGACTAGCGCTCTCCTCCTACGAGCAGTACTTC.

As regards this clone: Other DNA sequences from this sample encode an identical CDR3 as well. This rearrangement joins TRBV27 to TRBJ1-5; D is undetermined. This CDR3 has 15 residues. Germline CDR1 is MNHEY and CDR2 is SMNVEV (reference sequence). V lost 5 bases and J lost 0, with 11 bases in between. The DNA of the CDR3 is TGTGCCAGCAGTCTGAGCCTGAATAGCAATCAGCCCCAGCATTTT. This translates into CASSLSLNSNQPQHF.

This chain connects TRBV27 to TRBJ1-2; 10 bases align to TRBD1. The CDR3 length is 15 residues. Germline loops: CDR1 MNHEY, CDR2 SMNVEV (reference sequence). Germline trimming cut 5 bases from V and 8 bases from J; bases unmatched to any gene: 11. The CDR3 DNA sequence: TGTGCCAGCAGTGCTACCGGGACAGGGGCCTACGGCTACACCTTC. This codes for CASSATGTGAYGYTF.

V and J are TRBV11-2 and TRBJ2-7, with 8 positions matching TRBD2. Germline lookup yields CDR1 SGHAT and CDR2 FQNNGV. J lost 3 bases, V lost 4 bases, and 11 bases had no gene match. CDR3 length equals 16 residues. The CDR3 is CASSSREGLTLYEQYF. The DNA of the CDR3 is TGTGCCAGCAGCTCACGGGAGGGGTTAACCCTCTACGAGCAGTACTTC.

This rearrangement joins TRBV10-2 to TRBJ1-5; 9 bases agree with TRBD1. The CDR3 has 14 amino acids. Germline V lookup: CDR1 WSHSY, CDR2 SAAADI. V lost 8 bases and J lost 3; bases outside the gene matches: 5. The CDR3 reads CASATGGYNQPQHF. The CDR3 region has the DNA TGCGCCAGCGCGACAGGGGGATACAATCAGCCCCAGCATTTT.